The 16 T cell receptor beta chains in this list originate from one sample, sequenced in a study of early T cells in non-severe SARS-CoV-2 infection. TCRdb called the 5' RACE reads again in MiXCR, with one record for every CDR3 protein. Altogether around 94,000 distinct CDR3 sequences are present, 10% to 15% being singletons, with the ten largest covering 6% to 7%. The sequenced sample consisted of whole blood. These receptors originate from an adult who was a healthcare worker with PCR-confirmed SARS-CoV-2 infection or an uninfected control (not recorded which).

The gene calls are TRBV10-2 and TRBJ2-7, with a possible D match to TRBD2 (6 bases). Germline assignment: CDR1 WSHSY and CDR2 SAAADI. The CDR3 spans 18 residues. V lost 2 bases, J lost 2 bases, and 22 bases lay in between. The CDR3 protein is CASSELGGLATYPYEQYF. For the CDR3, the DNA is TGCGCCAGCAGTGAGCTGGGTGGTCTAGCGACCTACCCCTACGAGCAGTACTTC.

This clonotype has ten or more counts. The chain employs TRBV25-1 and TRBJ1-3, with D maybe TRBD1 (5 bases). This CDR3 is 15 amino acids long. V lost 5 bases and J lost 4, with 15 bases in between. CDR1 and CDR2 (germline): MGHDK, SYGVNS. Here the CDR3 DNA reads TGTGCCAGCAGTCCGACAGTAAGCCGCGGAAACACCATATATTTT. This gives the protein CASSPTVSRGNTIYF.

This chain uses TRBV10-3 with TRBJ2-3; no clear D gene. The CDR3 covers 14 residues. Germline V lookup: CDR1 ENHRY, CDR2 SYGVKD. V was clipped by 0 bases and J by 4 bases, with 8 bases between them. CDR3 protein: CAISESHTSDTQYF. CDR3 sequence (DNA): TGTGCCATCAGTGAGTCGCATACGTCAGATACGCAGTATTTT.

V gene TRBV6-6 combines with J gene TRBJ2-1, with D possibly TRBD1 on 5 matching bases. Germline-derived CDR1 and CDR2 are MNHNY and SVGAGI (reference sequence). This CDR3 has 15 amino acids. Trimming removed 2 bases from V and 10 bases from J, with 18 bases in between. CDR3 in DNA: TGTGCCAGCAGTTACGTGCCGGAGAAGGGGAAGGAGCAGTTCTTC. Translated, it gives CASSYVPEKGKEQFF.

Only a few counts were recorded for this clonotype. The genes are TRBV5-5 and TRBJ2-7; TRBD1 matches 10 bases. The CDR3 spans 16 residues. Germline CDR1 SGHKS, CDR2 YYEKEE (reference sequence). V was pared by 4 bases and J by 5 bases, with 12 bases of the junction left unmatched. The CDR3 loop reads CASSGGLGQGNHEQYF. The CDR3 coding sequence is TGTGCCAGCAGCGGGGGGCTGGGACAGGGGAATCACGAGCAGTACTTC.

This clonotype was seen at least ten times. The chain combines TRBV4-2 with TRBJ2-5; D perhaps matches TRBD1 (6 bases). The CDR3 length is 16 residues. CDR1 and CDR2 (germline): LGHNA, YNFKEQ. Trimming stripped 0 bases from V and 1 base from J, with 12 bases between. The chain's CDR3 is CASSQDWTAAQETQYF. The CDR3 DNA follows: TGTGCCAGCAGCCAAGATTGGACAGCGGCCCAAGAGACCCAGTACTTC.

V usage is TRBV9 and J usage is TRBJ2-3; TRBD2 matches at 8 bases. The germline V gene has CDR1 SGDLS and CDR2 YYNGEE. This CDR3 is built from 18 residues. Trimming took 3 bases from V and 3 from J; bases not matched to a gene: 15. CDR3 sequence reads: CASSASPISGSRTDTQYF. CDR3 nucleotide sequence: TGTGCCAGCAGCGCCTCCCCTATCAGCGGGAGTAGAACAGATACGCAGTATTTT.

The table lists this clonotype with a count of one. J is TRBJ1-2 and V is TRBV6-1, with D perhaps TRBD1 (5 bases). The V gene lost 9 bases and the J gene lost 4 bases, with 21 bases spanning the gap. Looked up from germline, CDR1 is MNHNS and CDR2 is SASEGT. The CDR3 consists of 15 residues. The CDR3 sequence: CASQERGTRGYGYTF. The CDR3 region has the DNA TGTGCCAGTCAAGAACGGGGCACAAGGGGCTATGGCTACACCTTC.

V is TRBV9 and J is TRBJ2-3; D is unclear. Trimming removed 1 base at V and 5 bases at J, with 14 bases between. CDR1 is SGDLS, CDR2 YYNGEE, per germline. The CDR3 covers 15 residues. CDR3 in DNA: TGTGCCAGCAGCGTAAGGGCCCCAGACGTAGATACGCAGTATTTT. Its translation is CASSVRAPDVDTQYF.

This clonotype was observed at least ten times. The chain employs TRBV11-2 and TRBJ2-5; 7 bases fit TRBD1. The CDR3 totals 15 residues. J was trimmed by 5 bases and V by 4 bases; bases with no gene match: 10. The V gene's germline CDR1 is SGHAT and CDR2 FQNNGV. The CDR3 DNA reads TGTGCCAGCAGCTCGACCCTCGGACAGGCTGAGACCCAGTACTTC. It codes for CASSSTLGQAETQYF.

This clonotype has at least ten counts. The J gene is TRBJ2-5, the V gene TRBV20-1; possible D gene TRBD1, 6 bases. The CDR3 is made up of 14 amino acids. In germline, CDR1 is DFQATT, CDR2 SNEGSKA (reference sequence). Trimming stripped 3 bases from V and 3 bases from J, with 14 bases between. DNA for the CDR3: TGCAGTGCTAGTGGACAGTATCGGAAAGAGACCCAGTACTTC. This sequence encodes CSASGQYRKETQYF.

The CDR3 DNA is TGTGCCAGCAGCCCGGGACCCAAAAATGAGCAGTTCTTC. Its translation: CASSPGPKNEQFF. V and J are TRBV7-2 and TRBJ2-1; the D call may be TRBD1 or TRBD2 (5 bases each). Germline V gene sequence: CDR1 SGHTA, CDR2 FQGNSA. V was cut by 5 bases and J by 7 bases, with 12 bases left in between. The CDR3 is 13 amino acids.

Comments on this clonotype: A much larger clone sits a single nucleotide away, making a read error possible. The genes are TRBV3-1 and TRBJ2-1, with no clear D. Per germline, CDR1 LGHDT and CDR2 YNNKEL (reference sequence). The CDR3 contains 15 residues. V lost 4 bases to trimming and J lost 2 bases, with 12 bases between them. DNA for the CDR3: TGTGCCAGCAGCCTCCCGAGAGAACCCTACAATGAGCAGTTCTTC. Its protein product is CASSLPREPYNEQFF.

This clonotype was observed at least ten times. This chain uses TRBV29-1 with TRBJ2-4; D possibly matches TRBD1 or TRBD2 (5 bases each). Germline-derived CDR1 and CDR2 are SQVTM and ANQGSEA. The CDR3 extends over 14 amino acids. The V end lost 7 bases, the J end lost 5 bases, and 18 bases lay between the germline ends. CDR3 region: CSARSAPGQNIQYF. CDR3 sequence (DNA): TGCAGCGCCCGATCGGCCCCGGGACAAAACATTCAGTACTTC.

This clonotype was observed a few times. The J gene is TRBJ1-1, the V gene TRBV11-2; possible D gene TRBD1, 5 bases. The CDR3 loop spans 13 amino acids. Trimming pared 3 bases from V and 6 bases from J, leaving 11 bases between. Germline lookup yields CDR1 SGHAT and CDR2 FQNNGV. CDR3 amino acids: CASSFRQTPEAFF. The CDR3 DNA reads TGTGCCAGCAGCTTCCGACAGACCCCTGAAGCTTTCTTT.

The J gene is TRBJ2-1, the V gene TRBV18; D might be TRBD2 (6 bases). The CDR3 is made up of 13 amino acids. CDR1 is KGHSH, CDR2 LQKENI, per germline. V was shortened by 6 bases and J by 4 bases, with 10 bases between the two germline ends. The CDR3: CASSEDYYNEQFF. The CDR3 DNA sequence: TGTGCCAGCTCCGAGGACTATTACAATGAGCAGTTCTTC.